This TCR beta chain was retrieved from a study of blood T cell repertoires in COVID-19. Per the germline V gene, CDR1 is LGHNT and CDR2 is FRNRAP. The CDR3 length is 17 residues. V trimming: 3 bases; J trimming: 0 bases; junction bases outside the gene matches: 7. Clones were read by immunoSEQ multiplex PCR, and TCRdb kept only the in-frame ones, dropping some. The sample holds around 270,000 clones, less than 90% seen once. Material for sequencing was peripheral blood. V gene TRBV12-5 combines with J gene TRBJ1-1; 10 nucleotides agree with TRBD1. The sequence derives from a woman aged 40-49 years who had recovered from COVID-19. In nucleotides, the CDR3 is TGTGCTAGTGGTTTCACCAGGACAGGGGGTATGAACACTGAAGCTTTCTTT. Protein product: CASGFTRTGGMNTEAFF.